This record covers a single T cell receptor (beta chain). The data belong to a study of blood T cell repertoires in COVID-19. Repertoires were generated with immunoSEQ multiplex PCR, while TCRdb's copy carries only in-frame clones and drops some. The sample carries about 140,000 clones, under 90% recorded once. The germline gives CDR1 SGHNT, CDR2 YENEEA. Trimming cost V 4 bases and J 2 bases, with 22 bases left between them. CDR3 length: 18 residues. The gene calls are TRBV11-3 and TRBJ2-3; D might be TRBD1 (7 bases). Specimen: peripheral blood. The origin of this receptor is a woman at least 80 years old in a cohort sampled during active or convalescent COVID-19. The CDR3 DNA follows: TGTGCCAGCAGCTCCCGGGGCCGGAGGGGGCCGTACACAGATACGCAGTATTTT. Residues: CASSSRGRRGPYTDTQYF.